Below, 32 T cell receptor beta chains from the same sample are listed, as sequenced in a study of shared clonotypes between healthy human individuals. Measured with immunoSEQ multiplex PCR; TCRdb has only the in-frame clones, and not every one. The sample has about 2.3 million clones; under 95% are singletons. The sequenced material came from naive CD4+ T cells from PBMCs. Subset reported: CD45RA+ positively selected. The receptors shown here come from a young man in good health. Some clones in this sample may be carry-over from other donors' samples.

The chain employs TRBV15 and TRBJ1-5; 9 nucleotides match TRBD1. The V gene's germline CDR1 is LNHNV and CDR2 YYDKDF (reference sequence). The CDR3 runs to 16 residues. With V trimmed by 4 bases and J by 4 bases, 8 bases remained unmatched. The CDR3 coding sequence is TGTGCCACCAGCACCGGGGACAGGGTATGGAATCAGCCCCAGCATTTT. It translates to CATSTGDRVWNQPQHF.

V is TRBV25-1 and J is TRBJ2-7; TRBD2 is a possible D gene (6 bases). The germline CDR1 and CDR2 sequences are MGHDK and SYGVNS. This CDR3 has 15 amino acids. The V end was cut by 7 bases, the J end by 6 bases, with 22 bases between. Here the CDR3 DNA reads TGTGCCAGCATGTCCCCGGGAGTTTTCCCTGGCGAGCAGTACTTC. As protein: CASMSPGVFPGEQYF.

The gene calls are TRBV11-2 and TRBJ2-5; D gene unclear. This CDR3 is 13 amino acids long. Germline CDR1 is SGHAT and CDR2 is FQNNGV. V lost 3 bases to trimming and J lost 9 bases, with 14 bases between them. The CDR3 nucleotides read TGTGCCAGCAGCTTGGACGGTTGGGGATCCCAGTACTTC. The encoded protein is CASSLDGWGSQYF.

The chain combines TRBV9 with TRBJ1-3; D not certain. The CDR3 length is 16 residues. Germline V gene lookup returns CDR1 SGDLS and CDR2 YYNGEE. V gave up 0 bases and J gave up 1 base, with 11 bases separating them. The CDR3 nucleotides are TGTGCCAGCAGCGTAGCCGCGCCCACTTCTGGAAACACCATATATTTT. Its translation: CASSVAAPTSGNTIYF.

The chain recombines TRBV4-1 with TRBJ1-5; tentative D call: TRBD1 (5 bases). With 6 bases removed from V and 4 bases from J, the gap between germline ends came to 16 bases. The germline V gene encodes CDR1 MGHRA and CDR2 YSYEKL. The CDR3 has 15 amino acids. CDR3 region: CASSPGTYGNQPQHF. In DNA, the CDR3 is TGCGCCAGCAGTCCCGGGACCTACGGTAATCAGCCCCAGCATTTT.

This chain links TRBV2 with TRBJ2-7; the D gene is possibly TRBD2 (5 bases). Germline V gene data show CDR1 as SNHLY and CDR2 as FYNNEI. V was trimmed by 3 bases and J by 5 bases, leaving 17 bases between them. This CDR3 is 15 amino acids long. The CDR3 is CASSDQKPGLNEQYF. The CDR3 DNA reads TGTGCCAGCAGTGACCAAAAACCGGGGTTAAACGAGCAGTACTTC.

The V and J genes are TRBV5-1 and TRBJ1-2; no definite D call. CDR1 and CDR2 (germline): SGHRS, YFSETQ. V dropped 4 bases and J dropped 12 bases, with 22 bases sitting between them. There are 14 residues in the CDR3. The CDR3 spells CASSNTPGITGDTF. The CDR3 bases are TGCGCCAGCAGCAATACACCGGGTATCACCGGGGACACCTTC.

This clone occurred once. V usage is TRBV5-4 and J usage is TRBJ2-7, with TRBD2 identical over 7 bases. This CDR3 region has 14 residues. Germline CDR1 and CDR2: SGHNT and YYREEE (reference sequence). V dropped 2 bases and J dropped 0; count of bases not matched to a gene: 2. CDR3 residues: CASSLAGPSYEQYF. CDR3 bases: TGTGCCAGCAGCTTAGCGGGACCCTCCTACGAGCAGTACTTC.

The chain has TRBV6-5 and TRBJ2-5, with D possibly matching TRBD2 (6 bases). This CDR3 is 13 amino acids long. The germline CDR1 and CDR2 sequences are MNHEY and SVGAGI. The germline V and J ends were trimmed by 8 bases and 4 bases, with 14 bases remaining between them. The CDR3 DNA reads TGTGCCAGCTCGGCCCCCGGGGGAGAGACCCAGTACTTC. Translating it yields CASSAPGGETQYF.

The chain uses TRBV12-5 and TRBJ2-5; 7 positions agree with TRBD2. The junction had 16 bases not matched to a gene; V was cut back by 7 bases and J by 5 bases. This CDR3 is built from 16 residues. Germline CDR1 reads LGHNT; CDR2 reads FRNRAP. DNA of the CDR3: TGTGCTAGTGTCAGGGAGTGGGAGGGCCTGAGTGAGACCCAGTACTTC. It specifies CASVREWEGLSETQYF.

The chain couples TRBV5-6 to TRBJ2-7; 10 bases are a match to TRBD2. The germline CDR1 and CDR2 sequences are SGHDT and YYEEEE. There are 16 residues in the CDR3. V trimming: 2 bases; J trimming: 2 bases; junction bases outside the gene matches: 7. CDR3 DNA sequence: TGTGCCAGCAGCTTCGCAAGCGGGAGGGAAGCCTACGAGCAGTACTTC. Translation gives CASSFASGREAYEQYF.

The chain recombines TRBV19 with TRBJ2-3; TRBD2 matches at 9 bases. This CDR3 comprises 16 residues. The V gene's germline CDR1 is LNHDA and CDR2 SQIVND (reference sequence). Trimming at V came to 1 base and at J to 4 bases, leaving 6 bases not matched to a gene. CDR3 bases: TGTGCCAGTAGTATAGTTCCAGCGGGAGGTTCAGATACGCAGTATTTT. It codes for CASSIVPAGGSDTQYF.

V and J are TRBV7-3 and TRBJ2-1; possibly TRBD1 or TRBD2 for D (5 bases each). CDR1 is SGHTA and CDR2 is FQGTGA in the germline V gene. The CDR3 length is 13 residues. V was cut by 5 bases and J by 12 bases, with 17 bases left in between. CDR3 in amino acids: CASSPGTRGVQFF. The CDR3 DNA is TGTGCCAGCAGCCCCGGGACCCGAGGGGTGCAGTTCTTC. Looking up the rest from reference TRBV7-3 and TRBJ2-1 gives the full variable domain: GAGVSQTPSNKVTEKGKYVELRCDPISGHTALYWYRQSLGQGPEFLIYFQGTGAADDSGLPNDRFFAVRPEGSVSTLKIQRTERGDSAVYLCASSPGTRGVQFFGPGTRLTVL.

The chain employs TRBV30 and TRBJ2-3; D not resolved. The CDR3 sequence is 14 residues long. Germline V lookup: CDR1 GTSNPN, CDR2 SVGIG (reference sequence). Trimming cost V 3 bases and J 2 bases, with 12 bases left between them. The CDR3 protein is CAWSDPTYTDTQYF. CDR3 nucleotides: TGTGCCTGGAGCGATCCAACATACACAGATACGCAGTATTTT.

The J gene is TRBJ1-3, the V gene TRBV18; 8 bases match TRBD1. CDR3 length: 15 residues. V gave up 5 bases and J gave up 0 bases; unmatched junction bases: 3. Germline V gene data show CDR1 as KGHSH and CDR2 as LQKENI. The CDR3 sequence is CASSAGTGSGNTIYF. Here the CDR3 DNA reads TGTGCCAGCTCAGCGGGGACAGGCTCTGGAAACACCATATATTTT.

Here the CDR3 reads CAWSQGANYEQYF. In DNA form, the CDR3 reads TGTGCCTGGAGTCAGGGGGCGAACTACGAGCAGTACTTC. The V gene is TRBV30, the J gene TRBJ2-7; 8 positions agree with TRBD1. CDR1 is GTSNPN and CDR2 is SVGIG in the germline V gene (reference sequence). The CDR3 extends over 13 amino acids. V shed 2 bases and J 3 bases; nucleotides not matched to a gene: 3. The entire variable domain, with the rest obtained from reference TRBV30 and TRBJ2-7, is as follows: SQTIHQWPATLVQPVGSPLSLECTVEGTSNPNLYWYRQAAGRGLQLLFYSVGIGQISSEVPQNLSASRPQDRQFILSSKKLLLSDSGFYLCAWSQGANYEQYFGPGTRLTVT.

The chain combines TRBV10-1 with TRBJ1-3; TRBD1 might be the D (5 bases). With 5 bases removed from V and 0 bases from J, the gap between germline ends came to 11 bases. CDR3 length: 15 residues. Germline CDR1 reads WNHNN; CDR2 reads SYGVQD (reference sequence). The CDR3 here is CASSRDASSGNTIYF. The CDR3 nucleotides read TGCGCCAGCAGTCGGGACGCGAGCTCTGGAAACACCATATATTTT.

The CDR3 DNA sequence: TGTGCCAGCAGTAGTTGGGGGCGGGGGTGGAGGAACACTGAAGCTTTCTTT. Its translation is CASSSWGRGWRNTEAFF. The genes are TRBV27 and TRBJ1-1; D possibly corresponds to TRBD1 (6 bases). This CDR3 contains 17 residues. CDR1 and CDR2 (germline): MNHEY, SMNVEV (reference sequence). V was cut by 5 bases and J by 1 base, with 20 bases left in between.

The chain couples TRBV7-3 to TRBJ2-2; a weak D match, TRBD2 (6 bases). The CDR3 is 15 residues long. Germline CDR1 SGHTA, CDR2 FQGTGA. The V and J ends lost 1 base and 4 bases respectively, with 10 bases between them. CDR3 sequence: CASSLNQGGTGELFF. DNA of the CDR3: TGTGCCAGCAGCTTAAATCAGGGAGGCACCGGGGAGCTGTTTTTT. Full variable domain (missing parts from reference TRBV7-3 and TRBJ2-2): GAGVSQTPSNKVTEKGKYVELRCDPISGHTALYWYRQSLGQGPEFLIYFQGTGAADDSGLPNDRFFAVRPEGSVSTLKIQRTERGDSAVYLCASSLNQGGTGELFFGEGSRLTVL.

Only one count was recorded for this clone. The chain employs TRBV19 and TRBJ2-1, with 12 positions matching TRBD2. V lost 10 bases and J lost 5; bases outside the gene matches: 12. The germline CDR1 and CDR2 sequences are LNHDA and SQIVND (reference sequence). This CDR3 is 16 amino acids long. CDR3 protein: CATLGTSGWRHNEQFF. The CDR3, as DNA: TGTGCCACCCTCGGGACTAGCGGGTGGAGACACAATGAGCAGTTCTTC.

In the case of this clone: At the DNA level, this CDR3 is encoded by other sequences in the same sample as well. The V gene is TRBV9, the J gene TRBJ2-5; no firm D call. Trimming left V 0 bases short and J 1 base short, with 4 bases between. In germline, CDR1 is SGDLS, CDR2 YYNGEE. The length of the CDR3 is 13 residues. CDR3 nucleotides: TGTGCCAGCAGCGTAGCTCTCCAAGAGACCCAGTACTTC. This sequence encodes CASSVALQETQYF.

V gene TRBV7-9 combines with J gene TRBJ2-7; D possibly matches TRBD1 or TRBD2 (5 bases each). V was shortened by 3 bases and J by 4 bases, with 16 bases between the two germline ends. This CDR3 spans 15 amino acids. CDR1 and CDR2 (germline): SEHNR, FQNEAQ (reference sequence). DNA of the CDR3: TGTGCCAGCAGCTTGACTTGGGACCGCGAGTACGAGCAGTACTTC. It translates to CASSLTWDREYEQYF.

The V and J genes are TRBV18 and TRBJ2-7, with D possibly TRBD1 on 5 matching bases. Per the germline V gene, CDR1 is KGHSH and CDR2 is LQKENI. The CDR3 length is 15 residues. V was pared by 3 bases and J by 2 bases, with 14 bases between. The CDR3 nucleotides read TGTGCCAGCTCACCTACCCCGCAGGGTCCCTACGAGCAGTACTTC. Encoded protein: CASSPTPQGPYEQYF.

This chain joins TRBV28 and TRBJ1-2; D is possibly TRBD1 (6 bases). Looked up from germline, CDR1 is MDHEN and CDR2 is SYDVKM. Trimming took off 5 bases at V and 7 bases at J, with 26 bases between the two ends. The CDR3 has 17 amino acids. The CDR3 here is CASSLPLGGKGLGGYTF. CDR3 nucleotides: TGTGCCAGCAGTCTCCCCCTAGGGGGAAAAGGGCTCGGTGGCTACACCTTC.

V is TRBV4-2 and J is TRBJ1-1, with D tentatively TRBD1 (6 bases). CDR1 LGHNA and CDR2 YNFKEQ come from the germline V gene. The V and J ends lost 1 base and 2 bases respectively, with 11 bases between them. CDR3 size: 15 residues. The CDR3 region is CASSQGGAENTEAFF. The CDR3 bases are TGTGCCAGCAGCCAAGGGGGGGCGGAAAACACTGAAGCTTTCTTT.

V usage is TRBV5-1 and J usage is TRBJ2-1, with D perhaps matching TRBD2 (5 bases). Per germline, CDR1 SGHRS and CDR2 YFSETQ. Trimming cost V 2 bases and J 0 bases, with 12 bases left between them. This CDR3 is built from 16 residues. CDR3 sequence reads: CASSLLGLSSYNEQFF. CDR3 DNA: TGCGCCAGCAGCTTACTAGGACTGAGCTCCTACAATGAGCAGTTCTTC.

This clone was seen once. The gene calls are TRBV7-2 and TRBJ2-7; the match to TRBD1 covers 8 bases. Germline assignment: CDR1 SGHTA and CDR2 FQGNSA. The CDR3 covers 17 residues. V lost 2 bases to trimming and J lost 6 bases; unmatched junction nucleotides: 15. This CDR3 is CASSLLYMGQALGEQYF. The CDR3 DNA reads as TGTGCCAGCAGCTTATTATATATGGGACAGGCCTTAGGCGAGCAGTACTTC. Using reference TRBV7-2 and TRBJ2-7 for the parts outside the CDR3, the full variable domain is GAGVSQSPSNKVTEKGKDVELRCDPISGHTALYWYRQSLGQGLEFLIYFQGNSAPDKSGLPSDRFSAERTGGSVSTLTIQRTQQEDSAVYLCASSLLYMGQALGEQYFGPGTRLTVT.

As DNA, the CDR3 is TGTGCCAGCAGTTTCTCTTCAGAAAAACTGTTTTTT. Amino acid sequence: CASSFSSEKLFF. This chain links TRBV28 with TRBJ1-4; no clear D. V gave up 3 bases and J gave up 8 bases, with 7 bases separating them. In germline, CDR1 is MDHEN, CDR2 SYDVKM. The CDR3 extends over 12 amino acids.

This chain joins TRBV9 and TRBJ2-5, with 10 bases identical to TRBD2. The germline CDR1 and CDR2 sequences are SGDLS and YYNGEE. The junction had 2 bases not matched to a gene; V was cut back by 3 bases and J by 0 bases. The CDR3 is 15 residues long. The CDR3 here is CASSDSGRYQETQYF. For the CDR3, the DNA is TGTGCCAGCAGCGATAGCGGGAGGTACCAAGAGACCCAGTACTTC.

The chain carries TRBV27 and TRBJ2-1; TRBD2 matches at 14 bases. Germline values: CDR1 MNHEY, CDR2 SMNVEV (reference sequence). V was clipped by 6 bases and J by 2 bases; unmatched bases: 12. CDR3 length equals 19 residues. In DNA form, the CDR3 reads TGTGCCAGCAGCTATACCGGGACTAGCGGGAGTTATGCCTACAATGAGCAGTTCTTC. Translating it yields CASSYTGTSGSYAYNEQFF.

The chain couples TRBV25-1 to TRBJ1-1; D possibly corresponds to TRBD1 (6 bases). This CDR3 has 15 residues. The germline CDR1 and CDR2 sequences are MGHDK and SYGVNS. V lost 8 bases and J lost 0, with 16 bases in between. The CDR3, as DNA: TGTGCCAGCCGAAGGGACAATACAGTGAACACTGAAGCTTTCTTT. It codes for CASRRDNTVNTEAFF.

The V call is TRBV10-3, the J call TRBJ2-2; 10 positions agree with TRBD2. The CDR3 contains 17 residues. Germline-derived CDR1 and CDR2 are ENHRY and SYGVKD. V lost 5 bases and J lost 0; bases outside the gene matches: 6. CDR3 nucleotides: TGTGCCATCAGTAACGGACTAGCGGTCGCGAACACCGGGGAGCTGTTTTTT. Its translation: CAISNGLAVANTGELFF.